This T cell receptor beta chain was recovered during a study of blood T cell repertoires in COVID-19. In the study overall: Donors in the United States, Italy and Spain gave samples during acute or convalescent COVID-19. T cells, B-cell-depleted T cells, or PBMCs provided the cDNA or gDNA that served as material.

The ends lost 5 bases at V and 5 bases at J; junction bases unmatched: 7. Germline V gene sequence: CDR1 SGHDT, CDR2 YYEEEE. CDR3 length equals 14 residues. In the authors' methods: From reference gene primer amplification, estimates of nucleated cell counts were derived. Sequencing used immunoSEQ multiplex PCR; TCRdb keeps in-frame clones, though not all of them. V and J calls and clone size are copied from that table; D and trimming were computed from the DNA. This table holds 65,000 to 95,000 clones, approximately 92% found once. Input material: peripheral blood. The chain uses TRBV5-6 and TRBJ2-5, with 9 bases matching TRBD1. This receptor was identified in a man aged 80 or over with acute or convalescent COVID-19. The chain's CDR3 is CASRTGQGDETQYF. The DNA of the CDR3 is TGTGCCAGCAGGACGGGACAGGGTGATGAGACCCAGTACTTC.